The T cell receptor (beta chain) described here comes from a study of blood T cell repertoires in COVID-19 (dated by TCRdb to 2020 to 2022). At the level of the whole study: Samples from collaborators originated in the United States, Italy and Spain and spanned both the acute and convalescent phases of COVID-19. The prospective study material was composed of cDNA or gDNA derived from T cells, B-cell-depleted T cells, or PBMCs. Subjects who had been exposed to COVID-19, were actively infected with it, or had recovered from it provided the deeply sampled blood TCRbeta repertoires that made up the dataset. The repertoires were released in a freely available public database intended as a resource for research on the immune response to SARS-CoV-2. The samples were drawn from the first 160 participants of the ongoing ImmuneRACE study and from over a thousand subjects provided by 6 global collaborators. A de-identified subject ID, COVID-19 status, age in years and sex were almost always included in the sample metadata. HLA class I and class II types, where available, came from metadata supplied by the sample provider rather than from assay-based typing.

Participants in the prospective study were aged 18 to 89 years, lived in 20 to 25 United States geographic areas, and enrolled through a virtual design. To assign participants to cohorts, the prospective study relied on clinical history that participants themselves reported in a screening survey and a study questionnaire. Exposed participants had been in contact, within 2 weeks of entering the study, with a person who had a PCR-confirmed or clinician-diagnosed case of COVID-19. In the prospective study, whole blood, serum and a nasopharyngeal or oropharyngeal swab were collected from each participant by mobile phlebotomists. Prospective study participants could optionally give additional blood draws and questionnaires over a roughly 2-month period. Before DNA extraction, blood samples from the prospective study were shipped at room temperature or frozen. TCRbeta CDR3 regions were amplified from genomic DNA using the immunoSEQ Assay, a bias-controlled multiplex PCR. The published analysis was carried out like this. The number of nucleated cells in each sample was estimated by amplification of reference gene primers within the assay. Sequence reads were collapsed and filtered to measure the absolute abundance of every unique TCRbeta CDR3 rearrangement. For each sample, productive Simpson clonality was calculated by taking the square root of Simpson's diversity index across productive rearrangements. Drawn from immuneACCESS, this table holds only the in-frame rearrangements with V and J called that TCRdb kept. Clones are partly lost; checked studies trace under half to an unresolved V gene and leave the rest unexplained. That table is the source of V, J and clone size, and D and trimming were worked out from the DNA. This sample lists around 190,000 clones; 84% were detected once. In total, the top ten clones hold 3% to 3.5% of the sample.

Details on this clone: Its antigen is still unknown. No clone much larger than this one lies a single base away; base qualities are absent.

The CDR3 spans 15 residues, from the cysteine through the phenylalanine. Only CDR3 DNA is held: 45 bases, read in frame from base 1. For CDR1 and CDR2, the germline V gene (reference sequence) lists SEHNR and FQNEAQ. The V end loses 1 base and the J end loses 3 bases, and a stretch of 10 bases separates them. Results and caveats for the whole study, not just this receptor: The amount of clinical and demographic metadata varied by source and participant and was provided uncurated.

The receptor comes from a woman in her 30s who had been exposed to COVID-19. The sequence links TRBV7-9 to TRBJ1-5, with the D gene not clear enough to name. What was sequenced was PBMCs or T cells enriched from blood (not recorded which). The nucleotides read TGTGCCAGCAGCTTAGGAGGAGTCGACAATCAGCCCCAGCATTTT. The encoded protein is CASSLGGVDNQPQHF. Supplemented by the reference TRBV7-9 and TRBJ1-5 proteins around the CDR3, the complete variable domain is DTGVSQNPRHKITKRGQNVTFRCDPISEHNRLYWYRQTLGQGPEFLTYFQNEAQLEKSRLLSDRFSAERPKGSFSTLEIQRTEQGDSAMYLCASSLGGVDNQPQHFGDGTRLSIL.